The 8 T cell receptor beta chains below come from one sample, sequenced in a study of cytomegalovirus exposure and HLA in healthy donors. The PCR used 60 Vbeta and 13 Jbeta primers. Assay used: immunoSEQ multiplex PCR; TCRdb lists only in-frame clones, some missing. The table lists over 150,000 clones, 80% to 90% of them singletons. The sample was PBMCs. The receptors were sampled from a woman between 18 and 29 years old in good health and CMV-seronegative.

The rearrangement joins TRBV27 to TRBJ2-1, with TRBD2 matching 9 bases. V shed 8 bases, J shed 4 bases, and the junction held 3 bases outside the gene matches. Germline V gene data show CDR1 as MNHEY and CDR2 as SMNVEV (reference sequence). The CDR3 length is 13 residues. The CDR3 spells CASGTSLYNEQFF. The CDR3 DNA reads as TGTGCCAGCGGGACTAGCTTATACAATGAGCAGTTCTTC.

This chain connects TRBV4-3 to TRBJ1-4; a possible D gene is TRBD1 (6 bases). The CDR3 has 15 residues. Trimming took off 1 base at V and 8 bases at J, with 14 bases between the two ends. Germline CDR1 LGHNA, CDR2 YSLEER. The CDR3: CASSQVAGAREKLFF. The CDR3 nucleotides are TGCGCCAGCAGCCAAGTGGCAGGGGCACGAGAAAAACTGTTTTTT.

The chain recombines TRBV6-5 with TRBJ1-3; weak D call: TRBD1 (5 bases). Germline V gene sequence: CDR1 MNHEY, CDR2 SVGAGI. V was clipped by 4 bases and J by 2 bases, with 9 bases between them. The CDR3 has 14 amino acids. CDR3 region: CASSSPGAGNTIYF. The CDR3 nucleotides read TGTGCCAGCAGTTCCCCGGGGGCTGGAAACACCATATATTTT.

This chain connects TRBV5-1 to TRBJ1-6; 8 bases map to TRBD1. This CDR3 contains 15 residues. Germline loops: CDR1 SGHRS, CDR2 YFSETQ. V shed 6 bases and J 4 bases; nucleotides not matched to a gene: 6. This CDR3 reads CASNPGGAYNSPLHF. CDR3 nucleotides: TGCGCCAGCAACCCAGGGGGCGCTTATAATTCACCCCTCCACTTT. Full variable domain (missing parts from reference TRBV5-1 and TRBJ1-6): KAGVTQTPRYLIKTRGQQVTLSCSPISGHRSVSWYQQTPGQGLQFLFEYFSETQRNKGNFPGRFSGRQFSNSRSEMNVSTLELGDSALYLCASNPGGAYNSPLHFGNGTRLTVT.

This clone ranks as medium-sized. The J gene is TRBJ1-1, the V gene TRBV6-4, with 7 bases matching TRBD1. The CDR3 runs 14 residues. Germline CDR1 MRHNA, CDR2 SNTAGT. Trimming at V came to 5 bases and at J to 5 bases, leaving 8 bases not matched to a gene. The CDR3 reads CASSRETGSTEAFF. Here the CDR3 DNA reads TGTGCCAGCAGTCGTGAGACAGGGTCGACTGAAGCTTTCTTT.

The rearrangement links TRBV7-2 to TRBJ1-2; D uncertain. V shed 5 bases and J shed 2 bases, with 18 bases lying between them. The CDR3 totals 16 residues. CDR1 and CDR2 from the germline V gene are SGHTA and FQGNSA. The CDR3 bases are TGTGCCAGCAGCGTTCTCAGGAGGGCCCGCAACTATGGCTACACCTTC. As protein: CASSVLRRARNYGYTF.

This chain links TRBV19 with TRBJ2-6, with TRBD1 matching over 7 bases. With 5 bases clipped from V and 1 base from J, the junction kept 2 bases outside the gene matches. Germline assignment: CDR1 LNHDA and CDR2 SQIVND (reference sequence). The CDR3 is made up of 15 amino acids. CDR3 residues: CASSSGGSGANVLTF. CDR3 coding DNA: TGTGCCAGTAGTTCAGGGGGATCTGGGGCCAACGTCCTGACTTTC.

This CDR3 reads CASSPLGLAGDYEQYF. CDR3 nucleotide sequence: TGTGCCAGCTCACCATTAGGGCTAGCGGGGGATTACGAGCAGTACTTC. V and J are TRBV18 and TRBJ2-7; TRBD2 agrees at 10 bases. The CDR3 loop spans 16 amino acids. Trimming at V came to 2 bases and at J to 4 bases, leaving 8 bases not matched to a gene. The germline CDR1 and CDR2 sequences are KGHSH and LQKENI.